The clone carrying this TCR beta chain was seen just once. The antigen is undetermined. With 5 bases clipped from V and 8 bases from J, the junction kept 8 bases outside the gene matches. The germline V gene has CDR1 SEHNR and CDR2 FQNEAQ (reference sequence). The CDR3 runs to 16 residues. The sample originates from a study of identifying expanded T cells in peripheral blood. Sequencing used immunoSEQ multiplex PCR; TCRdb keeps in-frame clones, though not all of them. The sample consists of approximately 94,000 clones, 75% to 90% of them appearing once. Study-wide results and limits: Variance in clone template counts between roughly 2-week samples significantly increased with total template count across all healthy donors. Technical replicates showed around 1.2 changed clones; two weeks about 16.4; four weeks 19.

Healthy donors had no documented immune events, such as infections, while sampled. The rearrangement uses TRBV7-9 and TRBJ1-6; 11 nucleotides line up with TRBD1. This TCR was sampled from a person between 18 and 75 years old in good health. Sequenced sample: blood. The CDR3: CASSPLGTGGDSPLHF. In DNA form, the CDR3 reads TGTGCCAGCAGCCCCCTCGGGACAGGGGGTGATTCACCCCTCCACTTT.